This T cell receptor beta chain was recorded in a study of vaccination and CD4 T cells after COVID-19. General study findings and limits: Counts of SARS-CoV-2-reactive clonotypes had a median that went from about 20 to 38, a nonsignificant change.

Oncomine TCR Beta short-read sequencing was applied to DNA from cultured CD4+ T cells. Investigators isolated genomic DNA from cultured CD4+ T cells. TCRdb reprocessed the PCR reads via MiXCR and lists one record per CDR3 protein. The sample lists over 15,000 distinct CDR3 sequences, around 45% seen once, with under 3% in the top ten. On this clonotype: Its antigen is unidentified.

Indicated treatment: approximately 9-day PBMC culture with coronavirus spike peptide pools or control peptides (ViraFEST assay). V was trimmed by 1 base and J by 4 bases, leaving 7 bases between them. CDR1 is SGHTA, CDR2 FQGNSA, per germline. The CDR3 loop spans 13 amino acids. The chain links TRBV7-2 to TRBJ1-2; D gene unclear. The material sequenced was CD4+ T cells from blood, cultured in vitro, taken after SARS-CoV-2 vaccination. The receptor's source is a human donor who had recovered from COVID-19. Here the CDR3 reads CASSLGSGYGYTF. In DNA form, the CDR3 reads TGTGCCAGCAGCTTAGGTTCCGGCTATGGCTACACCTTC. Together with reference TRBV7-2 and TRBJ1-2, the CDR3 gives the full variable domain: GAGVSQSPSNKVTEKGKDVELRCDPISGHTALYWYRQSLGQGLEFLIYFQGNSAPDKSGLPSDRFSAERTGGSVSTLTIQRTQQEDSAVYLCASSLGSGYGYTFGSGTRLTVV.